This T cell receptor beta chain appears in the sequencing data of a study of vaccination effects on CD4 cells after COVID-19. General observations from the study: There was marked clonal contraction among infection- and vaccine-induced clones late after vaccination.

Germline lookup yields CDR1 SGDLS and CDR2 YYNGEE. Trimming removed 0 bases from V and 2 bases from J, with 12 bases in between. This CDR3 contains 15 residues. In the ViraFEST assay, antigen-specific CD4+ clonotypes were identified by expansion after peptide-pool stimulation. A roughly 10-day culture period preceded the isolation of CD4+ T cells. Infection with SARS-CoV-2 occurred in the person between March and December 2020, and PCR confirmed it. On this clone: Its antigen remains unidentified.

The method was immunoSEQ multiplex PCR; TCRdb's version includes in-frame clones alone and lacks a portion of them. The sample records about 24,000 clones, less than 85% being singletons. Material: CD4+ T cells from PBMCs cultured with SARS-CoV-2 spike peptides, obtained before COVID-19 vaccination. This TCR was recovered from a human donor who had a prior SARS-CoV-2 infection. The genes are TRBV9 and TRBJ2-7; D uncertain. CDR3 region: CASSVEANGPYEQYF. CDR3 coding DNA: TGTGCCAGCAGCGTAGAAGCGAACGGACCCTACGAGCAGTACTTC. Combining the CDR3 with reference TRBV9 and TRBJ2-7 gives the whole variable domain DSGVTQTPKHLITATGQRVTLRCSPRSGDLSVYWYQQSLDQGLQFLIQYYNGEERAKGNILERFSAQQFPDLHSELNLSSLELGDSALYFCASSVEANGPYEQYFGPGTRLTVT.